The T cell receptor beta chain under discussion was sequenced for a study of Ad26.COV2.S vaccination and SARS-CoV-2 variants (dated by TCRdb to about 2021). Background for the entire study: Donors in the vaccine arm were drawn from COV1001, a phase I-IIa trial of Ad26.COV2.S in healthy adults that was multicentre, randomized, double-blind and placebo-controlled. Dosing of Ad26.COV2.S was intramuscular, at either 5x10^10 or 1x10^11 viral particles, delivered as one shot or as two shots spaced 56 days apart. TCRbeta repertoire sequencing was used to assess the specificity and breadth of SARS-CoV-2-reactive T cell receptors after Ad26.COV2.S vaccination. A total of around 32 samples were included in the TCR-sequenced set, comprising roughly 19 Ad26.COV2.S vaccine recipients, 5 placebo recipients and 8 SARS-CoV-2 convalescent individuals. Trial participants were randomized into five groups of five: low-dose or high-dose Ad26.COV2.S given once or twice, or placebo on both occasions. Investigators remained blinded to trial group allocation during experiments and outcome assessment. Study-wide findings and limitations: The study was not powered for comparison of responses between vaccine doses or regimens. Non-spike TCR breadth was comparable between vaccine and placebo recipients, consistent with the vaccine containing only spike. After vaccination, spike-specific CD8+ and CD4+ T cell responses were reported to show substantial breadth. It was noted by the authors that total T cell responses may have been underestimated by the TCR breadth and depth analyses. Spike-specific TCR breadth was higher in Ad26.COV2.S recipients than in placebo recipients (P = 0.0014).

TCRbeta CDR3 regions were sequenced with the immunoSEQ Assay. After extraction, genomic DNA underwent amplification by bias-controlled multiplex PCR, followed by high-throughput sequencing. Concerning the study's data processing: To quantify the absolute abundance of every unique TCRbeta CDR3 region, sequences were collapsed and filtered. T cell fraction was estimated by normalizing TCRbeta template counts to usable DNA, with usable DNA measured through amplification of reference genes found in all nucleated cells. Repertoire TCRs were annotated as SARS-CoV-2-specific by exact matching of V gene, CDR3 amino acid sequence and J gene to a known reactive TCR set. The reference SARS-CoV-2 TCR set came from MIRA and was filtered for enrichment in COVID-19-positive ImmuneCODE repertoires, removing public or cross-reactive TCRs. Drawing on the MIRA antigens, annotated TCRs were analysed further at the level of specific ORF or position within ORF. Breadth was defined as the number of annotated unique rearrangements divided by the total number of unique productive rearrangements, and depth was defined as the summed frequency of the annotated unique rearrangements. Group comparisons of TCR breadth used two-sided Wilcoxon rank-sum tests. TCRdb took over this immuneACCESS table, retaining in-frame rearrangements with V and J assigned. Such tables are incomplete; in checked studies, under half of the missing clones stem from an unresolved V gene, and the remainder is unexplained. That table gives V, J and clone size, and the DNA gave D and trimming. This sample lists some 480,000 clones; around 88% were detected once. More than 10% of the sample goes to the ten largest clones.

Between the V and J ends, shortened by 0 bases and 2 bases respectively, the junction contains 2 bases. From the cysteine up to the phenylalanine, the CDR3 has a length of 14 residues. Kept here is only the CDR3 DNA, which spans 42 bases and is read in frame from base 1. CDR1 LNHNV and CDR2 YYDKDF are derived from the germline V gene (reference sequence). The label giving this sample's treatment or condition can be read as: over 15 received Ad26.COV2.S at low or high dose, single or two shots; about 5 received placebo; per-sample allocation not given. For vaccine and placebo recipients, repertoires were sequenced using samples collected on day 63 after the first injection. Between 29 July and 7 August 2020, Cohort 1b enrolled about two dozen adults aged 18-55 years at one site in Boston, USA. Ad26.COV2.S was a replication-incompetent adenovirus type 26 vector that expressed a prefusion-stabilized SARS-CoV-2 spike protein derived from the original Wuhan strain.

Notes on this clone: This receptor's antigen is unknown. Within one base of it there is no much larger clone, and no base qualities were kept.

The source material was peripheral blood, sampled in a trial of Ad26.COV2.S vaccine versus placebo. The receptor was derived from a person aged 18-65 years who received the Ad26.COV2.S COVID-19 vaccine or a placebo. The chain is assembled from TRBV15 and TRBJ2-6; a confident D gene designation cannot be given. The sequence in DNA is TGTGCCACCAGCAGAGATGCTGGGGCCAACGTCCTGACTTTC. Translated, it reads CATSRDAGANVLTF.